These T cell receptor beta chains were read from a single sample in a study of T cell responses to AZD1222 COVID-19 vaccine. Clones were read by immunoSEQ multiplex PCR, and TCRdb kept only the in-frame ones, dropping some. The sample lists fewer than 200,000 clones, almost 90% seen once, with approximately 10% in the top ten. This material consisted of peripheral blood, taken 28 days after the second AZD1222 dose. The receptor set was obtained from an adult who received the AZD1222 COVID-19 vaccine. The CDR3 runs from the conserved cysteine through the conserved F or W.

v_call	j_call	cdr3_length	cdr3_aa
TRBV9	TRBJ2-4	16	CASSVGTGGAKNIQYF
TRBV18	TRBJ1-2	13	CASSPGQYYGYTF
TRBV19	TRBJ1-2	14	CATSKGPYNYGYTF
TRBV4-1	TRBJ2-2	14	CASSQGLDTGELFF
TRBV4-1	TRBJ2-1	17	CASSQGDSGGAWEEQFF
TRBV5-6	TRBJ2-3	17	CASSSGTGVSVTDTQYF
TRBV5-1	TRBJ1-6	15	CASSFRDVKNSPLHF
TRBV20-1	TRBJ2-7	11	CSARGRYEQYF
TRBV10-1	TRBJ2-1	17	CASSERAGGPKLHEQFF
TRBV7-2	TRBJ2-1	17	CASSSFPGTGGYNEQFF
TRBV5-1	TRBJ1-4	14	CASSLGGEGEKLFF
TRBV19	TRBJ1-1	14	CASSMSTGRGKTFF
TRBV7-9	TRBJ1-2	14	CASSLEQGAEGYTF
TRBV5-1	TRBJ2-1	16	CASSSTSGGKFNEQFF
TRBV4-1	TRBJ1-5	18	CASSQGVRDRGRNQPQHF
TRBV9	TRBJ2-7	14	CAGEASGSGGEQYF
TRBV7-2	TRBJ1-1	13	CASSLTGNTEAFF
TRBV5-4	TRBJ1-1	11	CASSMNTEAFF
TRBV7-2	TRBJ1-4	14	CASSSPREFGKLFF
TRBV30	TRBJ1-2	12	CAWSVLDGGYTF
TRBV30	TRBJ1-3	17	CAWSAMRVGGQGNTIYF
TRBV28	TRBJ2-7	15	CASTQIGQGAIKQYF
TRBV19	TRBJ1-2	12	CASREQVHGYTF
TRBV27	TRBJ2-5	14	CASSGLAGPETQYF
TRBV29-1	TRBJ2-7	13	CSVPGGGRYEQYF
TRBV7-2	TRBJ1-3	14	CASSMTGFGNTIYF
TRBV5-1	TRBJ1-4	15	CASSPGQGSFEKLFF
TRBV7-2	TRBJ2-3	16	CASSYLAGGNTDTQYF
TRBV9	TRBJ1-5	14	CASSPGPSGQPQHF
TRBV5-1	TRBJ2-6	18	CASSLWGTLTGGANVLTF
TRBV7-9	TRBJ2-7	14	CASSLGEARYEQYF
TRBV19	TRBJ1-5	13	CATSTGRNQPQHF
TRBV11-2	TRBJ1-1	13	CASSWGPNTEAFF
TRBV25-1	TRBJ2-2	13	CASSGQFTGELFF
TRBV5-4	TRBJ2-3	14	CASSFAGVTDTQYF
TRBV30	TRBJ2-5	13	CASRDRGIETQYF
TRBV3-1/TRBV3-2	TRBJ1-2	14	CASSLDRSPYGYTF
TRBV5-1	TRBJ1-2	14	CASSPEVGVGGYTF
TRBV5-1	TRBJ2-2	15	CASSLDSTNTGELFF
TRBV5-1	TRBJ1-2	13	CASNPTGTHGYTF
TRBV19	TRBJ2-5	13	CASRRGGDGTQYF
TRBV4-3	TRBJ1-4	15	CASSQGAGNNEKLFF
TRBV19	TRBJ1-4	15	CASSTAGTTNEKLFF
TRBV7-6	TRBJ1-4	17	CASSLTGTVATNEKLFF
TRBV7-6	TRBJ1-4	18	CASSLAGLMASANEKLFF
TRBV9	TRBJ2-7	12	CASSGLSNEQYF
TRBV9	TRBJ2-7	17	CASSGGTHGPGGFGQYF
TRBV5-4	TRBJ1-2	15	CASSSLGQVDWDYTF
TRBV6-5	TRBJ2-5	12	CASSRDGETQYF
TRBV10-3	TRBJ1-2	16	CAISEGDRPPNYGYTF
TRBV6-2/TRBV6-3	TRBJ2-1	15	CASSYWGGPREKQFF
TRBV4-2	TRBJ1-5	14	CASSIQGYDQPQHF
TRBV19	TRBJ1-2	12	CASTHRGDGYTF
TRBV7-8	TRBJ2-7	13	CASSFGGSYEQYF
TRBV19	TRBJ1-1	13	CASKKSGNTEAFF